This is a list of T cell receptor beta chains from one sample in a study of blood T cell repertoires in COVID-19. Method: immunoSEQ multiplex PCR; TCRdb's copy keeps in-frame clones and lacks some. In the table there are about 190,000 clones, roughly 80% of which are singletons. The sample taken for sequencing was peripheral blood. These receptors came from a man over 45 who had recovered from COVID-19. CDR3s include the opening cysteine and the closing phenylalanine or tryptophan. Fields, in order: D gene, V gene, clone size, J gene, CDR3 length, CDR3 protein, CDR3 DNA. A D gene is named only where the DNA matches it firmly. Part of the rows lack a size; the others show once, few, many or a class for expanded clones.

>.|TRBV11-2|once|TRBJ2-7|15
CASSLVLDYSTEQYF
TGTGCCAGCAGCTTAGTACTGGACTACTCCACCGAGCAGTACTTC
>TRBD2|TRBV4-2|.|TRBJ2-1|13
CASSQLAGNEQFF
TGTGCCAGCAGCCAGCTAGCGGGAAATGAGCAGTTCTTC
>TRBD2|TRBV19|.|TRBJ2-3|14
CASSTGLAWDTQYF
TGTGCCAGTAGTACGGGACTAGCTTGGGATACGCAGTATTTT
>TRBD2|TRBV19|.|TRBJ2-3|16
CASNPVGGIGTDTQYF
TGTGCCAGTAACCCGGTGGGGGGGATCGGCACAGATACGCAGTATTTT
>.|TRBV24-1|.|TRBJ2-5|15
CATSEWTGRGETQYF
TGTGCCACCAGTGAGTGGACAGGGAGGGGAGAGACCCAGTACTTC
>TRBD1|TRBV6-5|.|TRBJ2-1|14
CASEWDRAYNEQFF
TGTGCCAGCGAATGGGACAGGGCTTACAATGAGCAGTTCTTC
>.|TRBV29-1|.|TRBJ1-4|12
CSVARGSEKLFF
TGCAGCGTTGCAAGGGGCTCTGAAAAACTGTTTTTT
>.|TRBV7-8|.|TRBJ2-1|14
CASTRMESNRRQFF
TGTGCCAGCACCCGGATGGAGTCAAATCGTCGGCAGTTCTTC
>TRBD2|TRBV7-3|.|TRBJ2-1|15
CASSLTPGLAGEQFF
TGTGCCAGCAGCCTAACCCCGGGACTAGCGGGGGAGCAGTTCTTC
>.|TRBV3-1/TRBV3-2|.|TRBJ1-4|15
CASSTPRGGNEKLFF
TGTGCCAGCAGCACCCCACGGGGAGGTAATGAAAAACTGTTTTTT
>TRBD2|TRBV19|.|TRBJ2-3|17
CASSTRTSGSPTDTQYF
TGTGCCAGTAGTACCCGGACTAGCGGGAGCCCCACAGATACGCAGTATTTT
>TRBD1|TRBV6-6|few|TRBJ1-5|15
CASEPGQGVRQPQHF
TGTGCCAGCGAACCGGGACAGGGGGTTCGGCAGCCCCAGCATTTT
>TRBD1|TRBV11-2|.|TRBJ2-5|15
CASSQGQGPQETQYF
TGTGCCAGCAGCCAAGGACAGGGACCCCAAGAGACCCAGTACTTC
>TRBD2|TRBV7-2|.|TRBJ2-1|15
CASSLNSGNRNEQFF
TGTGCCAGCAGCTTAAACAGCGGGAACCGCAATGAGCAGTTCTTC
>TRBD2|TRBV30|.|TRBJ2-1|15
CAWSVLAGVWDEQFF
TGTGCCTGGAGTGTACTAGCGGGAGTTTGGGATGAGCAGTTCTTC
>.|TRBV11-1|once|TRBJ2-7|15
CASSSGPGHHYEQYF
TGTGCCAGCAGCTCCGGCCCGGGACACCACTACGAGCAGTACTTC
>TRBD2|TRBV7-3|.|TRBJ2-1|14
CASSLASGYNEQFF
TGTGCCAGCAGCTTAGCTAGCGGGTACAATGAGCAGTTCTTC
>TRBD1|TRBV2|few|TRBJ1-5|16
CASSEARTGEDQPQHF
TGTGCCAGCAGTGAAGCGCGAACAGGGGAAGATCAGCCCCAGCATTTT
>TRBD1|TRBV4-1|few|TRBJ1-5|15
CASSQEDRGYQPQHF
TGCGCCAGCAGCCAAGAAGACAGGGGATATCAGCCCCAGCATTTT
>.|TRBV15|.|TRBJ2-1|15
CATSRDRTGSIGQFF
TGTGCCACCAGCAGAGATCGAACAGGAAGTATCGGGCAGTTCTTC
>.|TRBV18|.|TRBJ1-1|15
CASSPDAGSDTEAFF
TGTGCCAGCTCACCTGATGCAGGCAGTGACACTGAAGCTTTCTTT
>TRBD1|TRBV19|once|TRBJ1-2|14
CASSFVGQGRGYTF
TGTGCCAGTAGTTTCGTCGGACAGGGAAGGGGCTACACCTTC
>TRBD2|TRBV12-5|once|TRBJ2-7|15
CASGLLLAEDYEQYF
TGTGCTAGTGGTTTGTTACTAGCGGAGGACTACGAGCAGTACTTC
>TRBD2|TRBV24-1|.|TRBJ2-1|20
CATSDLRGTSGRGGYNEQFF
TGTGCCACCAGTGATTTGCGAGGGACTAGCGGGAGGGGGGGCTACAATGAGCAGTTCTTC
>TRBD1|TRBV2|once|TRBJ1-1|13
CASSAQGSTEAFF
TGTGCCAGCAGCGCACAGGGGTCCACTGAAGCTTTCTTT
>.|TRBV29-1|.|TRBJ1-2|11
CSVEGGNGYTF
TGCAGCGTTGAAGGGGGCAATGGCTACACCTTC
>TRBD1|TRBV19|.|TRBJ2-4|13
CASSIELIGDRVF
TGTGCCAGTAGTATAGAGCTTATTGGGGACAGGGTTTTC
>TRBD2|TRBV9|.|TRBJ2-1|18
CASSVGTSGSRSYNEQFF
TGTGCCAGCAGCGTAGGGACTAGCGGGAGTAGATCCTACAATGAGCAGTTCTTC
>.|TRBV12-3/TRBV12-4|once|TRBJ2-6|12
CASTTGANVLTF
TGTGCCAGCACAACTGGGGCCAACGTCCTGACTTTC
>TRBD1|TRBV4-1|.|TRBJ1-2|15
CASSQVQGWDYGYTF
TGCGCCAGCAGCCAAGTACAGGGGTGGGACTATGGCTACACCTTC
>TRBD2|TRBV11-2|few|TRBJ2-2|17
CASSTGLAGRNTGELFF
TGTGCCAGCAGCACCGGACTAGCGGGACGGAACACCGGGGAGCTGTTTTTT
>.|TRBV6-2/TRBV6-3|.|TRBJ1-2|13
CASSYDNFSGYTF
TGTGCCAGCAGTTATGACAACTTTTCTGGCTACACCTTC
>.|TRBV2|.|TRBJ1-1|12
CASIGVNTEAFF
TGTGCCAGCATAGGGGTGAACACTGAAGCTTTCTTT
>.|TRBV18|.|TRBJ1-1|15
CASSPIGGVNTEAFF
TGTGCCAGCTCACCGATCGGGGGTGTGAACACTGAAGCTTTCTTT
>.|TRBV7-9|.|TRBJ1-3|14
CASSLQASGNTIYF
TGTGCCAGCAGTTTACAGGCCTCTGGAAACACCATATATTTT
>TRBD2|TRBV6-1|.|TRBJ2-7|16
CASSANSGSLGYEQYF
TGTGCCAGCAGTGCCAATAGCGGGAGTCTAGGCTACGAGCAGTACTTC
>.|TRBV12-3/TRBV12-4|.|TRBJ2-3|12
CASSLQGNTQYF
TGTGCCAGCAGCCTACAGGGTAATACGCAGTATTTT
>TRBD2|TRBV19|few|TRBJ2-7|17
CASSRGTSGSTSYEQYF
TGTGCCAGTAGCCGAGGGACTAGCGGGTCCACCTCCTACGAGCAGTACTTC
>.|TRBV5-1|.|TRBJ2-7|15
CASSSEPGIVHEQYF
TGCGCCAGCAGCTCGGAACCAGGGATAGTCCACGAGCAGTACTTC
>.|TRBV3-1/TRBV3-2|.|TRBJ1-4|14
CASSLKGPNEKLFF
TGTGCCAGCAGCCTCAAGGGGCCGAATGAAAAACTGTTTTTT
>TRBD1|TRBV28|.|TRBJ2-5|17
CASSSGTGQPKGGTQYF
TGTGCCAGCAGTAGTGGGACAGGGCAGCCTAAGGGGGGGACCCAGTACTTC
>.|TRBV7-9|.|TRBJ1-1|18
CASSLDLHRASLQPEAFF
TGTGCCAGCAGCTTAGACTTACACAGAGCAAGTCTCCAGCCTGAAGCTTTCTTT
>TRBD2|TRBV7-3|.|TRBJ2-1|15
CASSPGLAGYNEQFF
TGTGCCAGCAGTCCCGGACTAGCGGGATACAATGAGCAGTTCTTC
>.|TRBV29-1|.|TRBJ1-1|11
CSASEDTEAFF
TGCAGCGCAAGCGAGGACACTGAAGCTTTCTTT
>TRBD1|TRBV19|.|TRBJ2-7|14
CASSARGLYYEQYF
TGTGCCAGTAGTGCCAGGGGGCTATACTACGAGCAGTACTTC
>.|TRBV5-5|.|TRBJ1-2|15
CASSPRTPSNYGYTF
TGTGCCAGCAGCCCAAGGACACCTTCTAACTATGGCTACACCTTC
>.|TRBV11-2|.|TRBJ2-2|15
CASSYGGGNTGELFF
TGTGCCAGCAGCTATGGGGGCGGGAACACCGGGGAGCTGTTTTTT
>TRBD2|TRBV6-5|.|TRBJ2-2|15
CASRASGSFSGELFF
TGTGCCAGCAGGGCTAGCGGGAGTTTCAGCGGGGAGCTGTTTTTT
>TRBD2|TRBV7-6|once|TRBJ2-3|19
CASSLGSSGRAVGTDTQYF
TGTGCCAGCAGCTTAGGAAGTAGCGGGAGGGCCGTGGGCACAGATACGCAGTATTTT
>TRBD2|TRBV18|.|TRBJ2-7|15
CASSGAGTSGNEQYF
TGTGCCAGCTCGGGGGCCGGGACTAGCGGGAACGAGCAGTACTTC
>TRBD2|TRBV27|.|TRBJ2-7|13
CASSLRLANEQYF
TGTGCCAGCAGTTTAAGACTAGCGAACGAGCAGTACTTC
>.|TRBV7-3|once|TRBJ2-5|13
CASSFSIQETQYF
TGTGCCAGCAGCTTCTCTATCCAAGAGACCCAGTACTTC
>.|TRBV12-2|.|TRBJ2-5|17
CASRPISRGSRAKDQYF
TGTGCAAGTCGCCCCATCAGTAGGGGCAGTCGGGCGAAGGACCAGTACTTC
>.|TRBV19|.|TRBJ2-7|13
CASSKRGSDEQYF
TGTGCCAGTAGTAAGAGGGGGTCCGACGAGCAGTACTTC
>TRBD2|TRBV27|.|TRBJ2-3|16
CASSGVAGTSTDTQYF
TGTGCCAGCAGTGGCGTAGCGGGAACCAGCACAGATACGCAGTATTTT
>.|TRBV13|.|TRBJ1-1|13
CASSTASDTEAFF
TGTGCCAGCAGCACAGCATCGGACACTGAAGCTTTCTTT
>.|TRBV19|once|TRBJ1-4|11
CASSLSRELFF
TGTGCCAGTAGCCTATCCCGGGAACTGTTTTTT
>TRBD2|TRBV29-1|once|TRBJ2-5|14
CSVEVAGYQETQYF
TGCAGCGTTGAGGTAGCGGGATACCAAGAGACCCAGTACTTC
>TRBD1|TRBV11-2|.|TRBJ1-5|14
CASSLERQGQPQHF
TGTGCCAGCAGCTTGGAGAGACAGGGGCAGCCCCAGCATTTT